This entry lists 14 T cell receptor beta chains sequenced from one sample in a study of high-grade serous ovarian cancer treatment subgroups. Tumor samples were taken before definitive surgery or chemotherapy. Sequencing was performed with immunoSEQ multiplex PCR; in TCRdb, only in-frame clones are kept and a portion is missing. The repertoire has approximately 5,000 clones, about 69% of them found once; the top ten carry approximately 14%. Specimen: tumor tissue. The receptor set was obtained from a human donor with high-grade serous ovarian cancer.

The V call is TRBV6-1, the J call TRBJ1-1; possible D gene TRBD1, 6 bases. Germline V gene lookup returns CDR1 MNHNS and CDR2 SASEGT. Trimming took 4 bases from V and 4 from J, leaving 10 bases between them. The CDR3 length is 13 residues. CDR3 nucleotides: TGTGCCAGCAGTGCACAGGGCAGCACTGAAGCTTTCTTT. Its translation: CASSAQGSTEAFF.

V is TRBV4-3 and J is TRBJ2-6, with D hard to call. The CDR3 contains 16 residues. Trimming stripped 3 bases from V and 0 bases from J, with 9 bases between. Per the germline V gene, CDR1 is LGHNA and CDR2 is YSLEER. CDR3 sequence (DNA): TGCGCCAGCAGCCAGGCCGGGCGCTCTGGGGCCAACGTCCTGACTTTC. Its protein product is CASSQAGRSGANVLTF.

This chain uses TRBV2 with TRBJ2-4; perhaps D is TRBD1 or TRBD2 (5 bases each). This CDR3 region has 12 residues. The V gene's germline CDR1 is SNHLY and CDR2 FYNNEI. Deletions cut 2 bases from V and 7 bases from J, with 6 bases between. The CDR3 DNA reads as TGTGCCAGCAGTGAATGGGACAACATTCAGTACTTC. As protein: CASSEWDNIQYF.

This chain links TRBV5-1 with TRBJ2-3; tentative D call: TRBD2 (7 bases). Germline V lookup: CDR1 SGHRS, CDR2 YFSETQ. The V and J ends lost 2 bases and 5 bases respectively, with 12 bases between them. The CDR3 is 14 residues long. The CDR3 loop reads CASSFWGGQDTQYF. The DNA for the CDR3 is TGCGCCAGCAGCTTTTGGGGGGGCCAAGATACGCAGTATTTT.

This clone was counted a few times. CDR3 sequence: CASSLSPSYEQYF. The CDR3 DNA is TGTGCCAGCAGCTTATCCCCCTCCTACGAGCAGTACTTC. V and J are TRBV7-2 and TRBJ2-7; D unresolved. V dropped 2 bases and J dropped 0 bases, with 5 bases sitting between them. This CDR3 has 13 amino acids. Germline CDR1 reads SGHTA; CDR2 reads FQGNSA.

The genes are TRBV6-5 and TRBJ1-1; D unresolved. CDR1 is MNHEY and CDR2 is SVGAGI in the germline V gene. The ends were cut back, 0 bases at V and 1 base at J, with 6 bases in the middle. The CDR3 runs 14 residues. CDR3 protein: CASSYSAGNTEAFF. CDR3 DNA: TGTGCCAGCAGTTACTCAGCAGGGAACACTGAAGCTTTCTTT.

This clone was seen a few times. This chain joins TRBV7-2 and TRBJ1-2; a possible D gene is TRBD1 (5 bases). The germline CDR1 and CDR2 sequences are SGHTA and FQGNSA. The CDR3 runs to 13 residues. Trimming shortened V by 5 bases and J by 8 bases, and 15 bases separated the two germline ends. CDR3 DNA sequence: TGTGCCAGCAGCACCCAACAGGTTGGGGGCTACACCTTC. This sequence encodes CASSTQQVGGYTF.

This rearrangement joins TRBV11-2 to TRBJ1-1, with TRBD1 as a possible D gene (6 bases). This CDR3 has 14 amino acids. The germline CDR1 and CDR2 sequences are SGHAT and FQNNGV. V was cut by 2 bases and J by 1 base, with 8 bases left in between. CDR3 in amino acids: CASSLTQGNTEAFF. As DNA, the CDR3 is TGTGCCAGCAGCTTAACACAGGGGAACACTGAAGCTTTCTTT.

The chain is built from TRBV18 and TRBJ2-7, with 9 bases fitting TRBD2. The CDR3 sequence is 16 residues long. Germline V gives CDR1 KGHSH, CDR2 LQKENI. V shed 0 bases, J shed 2 bases, and the junction held 5 bases outside the gene matches. The CDR3 is CASSPPGVAGAYEQYF. The CDR3 DNA reads TGTGCCAGCTCACCACCCGGGGTAGCGGGGGCCTACGAGCAGTACTTC.

The rearrangement uses TRBV6-1 and TRBJ2-7; 9 positions match TRBD1. Germline V lookup: CDR1 MNHNS, CDR2 SASEGT. V lost 6 bases and J lost 6; bases outside the gene matches: 9. The CDR3 length is 14 residues. The CDR3 sequence: CASSPGTGLIEQYF. CDR3 nucleotides: TGTGCCAGCAGCCCCGGGACAGGGCTAATCGAGCAGTACTTC.

The chain combines TRBV27 with TRBJ2-5, with D possibly TRBD2 on 5 matching bases. Germline loops: CDR1 MNHEY, CDR2 SMNVEV (reference sequence). This CDR3 has 14 residues. The V end lost 4 bases, the J end lost 5 bases, and 14 bases lay between the germline ends. The CDR3 DNA follows: TGTGCCAGCAGTTCGCCTGGACTGGCGGAGACCCAGTACTTC. Amino acids: CASSSPGLAETQYF.

J is TRBJ2-5 and V is TRBV29-1; the match to TRBD1 covers 8 bases. The CDR3 loop spans 12 amino acids. Trimming removed 7 bases from V and 2 bases from J; junction bases left unmatched: 3. The germline gives CDR1 SQVTM, CDR2 ANQGSEA. This chain's CDR3 is CSARTGQETQYF. The CDR3 DNA reads as TGCAGCGCCCGGACAGGGCAAGAGACCCAGTACTTC.

The chain is built from TRBV7-2 and TRBJ2-1; a possible D gene is TRBD1 (5 bases). The length of the CDR3 is 17 residues. Trimming shortened V by 1 base and J by 5 bases, and 18 bases separated the two germline ends. Germline V CDR1 and CDR2: SGHTA, FQGNSA. The CDR3 here is CASSLGGLPTVDNEQFF. In DNA form, the CDR3 reads TGTGCCAGCAGCTTAGGAGGCCTCCCGACAGTGGACAATGAGCAGTTCTTC. The full variable domain, with the rest looked up from reference TRBV7-2 and TRBJ2-1, is GAGVSQSPSNKVTEKGKDVELRCDPISGHTALYWYRQSLGQGLEFLIYFQGNSAPDKSGLPSDRFSAERTGGSVSTLTIQRTQQEDSAVYLCASSLGGLPTVDNEQFFGPGTRLTVL.

The chain's CDR3 is CASSPPGGRELEAFF. The CDR3 DNA is TGTGCCAGCAGCCCCCCGGGAGGGAGGGAGCTGGAAGCTTTCTTT. The chain employs TRBV5-4 and TRBJ1-1; D is unresolved. CDR3 length: 15 amino acids. Germline V CDR1 and CDR2: SGHNT, YYREEE (reference sequence). V lost 4 bases, J lost 8 bases, and 21 bases lay in between. The whole variable domain, filled in from reference TRBV5-4 and TRBJ1-1, reads ETGVTQSPTHLIKTRGQQVTLRCSSQSGHNTVSWYQQALGQGPQFIFQYYREEENGRGNFPPRFSGLQFPNYSSELNVNALELDDSALYLCASSPPGGRELEAFFGQGTRLTVV.